This passage covers 9 T cell receptor beta chains from one sample sequenced in a study of blood T cells in healthy people across ages. A J-beta primer mix and a sample-barcoded 5' primer were used in a second PCR of about 6 to 12 cycles. TCRdb passed the 5' RACE reads through MiXCR, listing each CDR3 protein once. Among about 780,000 distinct CDR3 sequences listed, about 45% were seen once. The sequencing sample was made of blood. All receptors derive from a man older than 75 in good health.

The chain couples TRBV20-1 to TRBJ1-6; possible D gene TRBD1, 5 bases. The CDR3 is 10 amino acids. V lost 3 bases to trimming and J lost 18 bases, with 12 bases between them. Germline V gives CDR1 DFQATT, CDR2 SNEGSKA (reference sequence). The CDR3 sequence: CSASRAGTHF. The CDR3 coding sequence is TGCAGTGCTAGCCGGGCAGGGACCCACTTT.

This clonotype was found a few times. The junction departs from the called germline gene at one end, perhaps through a read error. The CDR3 here is CAGRDYPGGTDTQYF. The CDR3 DNA is TGTGCCGGCAGGGACTACCCGGGGGGCACAGATACGCAGTATTTT. The chain employs TRBV6-2 or TRBV6-3 and TRBJ2-3; 7 bases agree with TRBD2. The CDR3 consists of 15 residues. Germline-derived CDR1 and CDR2 are MNHEY and SVGEGT.

V and J are TRBV11-2 and TRBJ2-3; 7 bases agree with TRBD2. The CDR3 runs 17 residues. CDR1 is SGHAT, CDR2 FQNNGV, per germline. J lost 2 bases, V lost 5 bases, and 13 bases had no gene match. The CDR3 sequence is CASSLRREGYSTDTQYF. DNA of the CDR3: TGTGCCAGCAGCCTTCGCAGGGAGGGGTATTCCACAGATACGCAGTATTTT. Full variable domain (outside the CDR3, taken from reference TRBV11-2 and TRBJ2-3): EAGVAQSPRYKIIEKRQSVAFWCNPISGHATLYWYQQILGQGPKLLIQFQNNGVVDDSQLPKDRFSAERLKGVDSTLKIQPAKLEDSAVYLCASSLRREGYSTDTQYFGPGTRLTVL.

This clonotype was counted between two and nine times. The V gene is TRBV10-3, the J gene TRBJ2-1; 7 bases are shared with TRBD1. The ends lost 8 bases at V and 5 bases at J; junction bases unmatched: 6. Germline V CDR1 and CDR2: ENHRY, SYGVKD. The CDR3 extends over 13 amino acids. The CDR3 DNA reads as TGTGCCATCGGCAAGGGGACAGACAATGAGCAGTTCTTC. Translated, it gives CAIGKGTDNEQFF.

The chain carries TRBV6-5 and TRBJ2-3; 11 bases fit TRBD2. With 6 bases clipped from V and 11 bases from J, the junction kept 7 bases outside the gene matches. Germline CDR1 and CDR2: MNHEY and SVGAGI. The CDR3 runs to 13 residues. CDR3 residues: CASSQGLAEKQYF. Here the CDR3 DNA reads TGTGCCAGCAGCCAGGGACTAGCGGAGAAGCAGTATTTT.

CDR3 nucleotides: TGTGCCAGCAGCCTAGTCAGGAGCGTTTCCTACGAGCAGTACTTC. Its translation: CASSLVRSVSYEQYF. This chain uses TRBV7-2 with TRBJ2-7; D gene unclear. Germline V lookup: CDR1 SGHTA, CDR2 FQGNSA. CDR3 length equals 15 residues. With 5 bases removed from V and 1 base from J, the gap between germline ends came to 15 bases.

This chain uses TRBV4-2 with TRBJ1-2; perhaps TRBD1 as D (6 bases). This CDR3 comprises 16 residues. Germline values: CDR1 LGHNA, CDR2 YNFKEQ. V was pared by 1 base and J by 2 bases, with 14 bases between. DNA of the CDR3: TGTGCCAGCAGCCAAGCCCTAGGACAGCTCAACTATGGCTACACCTTC. Encoded protein: CASSQALGQLNYGYTF.

The genes are TRBV20-1 and TRBJ1-2; 9 bases map to TRBD1. The CDR3 extends over 12 amino acids. Trimming at V came to 5 bases and at J to 6 bases, leaving 4 bases not matched to a gene. Germline assignment: CDR1 DFQATT and CDR2 SNEGSKA (reference sequence). CDR3 DNA: TGCAGTGCTGCGGACAGGGGCGATGGCTACACCTTC. It encodes CSAADRGDGYTF.

This clonotype was counted a few times. The chain employs TRBV3-1 and TRBJ1-2, with D possibly being TRBD1 (5 bases). The germline CDR1 and CDR2 sequences are LGHDT and YNNKEL (reference sequence). V shed 4 bases and J shed 8 bases, with 14 bases lying between them. The CDR3 is made up of 13 amino acids. The CDR3 nucleotides are TGTGCCAGCAGCCCACAAGGGGTATACGGCTACACCTTC. Its protein is CASSPQGVYGYTF.